This is a list of T cell receptor beta chains from one sample in a study of identical twins. TCRdb independently ran MiXCR on the 5' RACE reads; one entry per CDR3 protein. The profile shows some 570,000 distinct CDR3 sequences, approximately 20% of them singletons. The same specimen was also included in a second study, on yellow fever vaccine responses in identical twins.

Sequenced: CD4+ T cells sorted from blood. All receptors derive from a woman younger than 30 in good health. Each CDR3 is given with its conserved first and last residue. Fields, in order: J gene, clone size, V gene, D gene, CDR3 DNA, CDR3 protein. D genes are given only for firm matches. Part of the rows lack a size; the others show once, few, many or a class for expanded clones.

TRBJ1-5	few	TRBV18	NA	TGTGCCAGTTCACCTTACCCGGGGTCTAGCAATCAGCCCCAGCATTTT	CASSPYPGSSNQPQHF
TRBJ2-1	NA	TRBV2	NA	TGTGCCAGCAGACCCGACAGTGGGGCTCACAATGAGCAGTTCTTC	CASRPDSGAHNEQFF
TRBJ2-5	NA	TRBV6-5	TRBD2	TGTGCCAGCAGTTTTCACACCCTCCTTAGCGGGGTCCAAGAGACCCAGTACTTC	CASSFHTLLSGVQETQYF
TRBJ2-1	few	TRBV10-1	TRBD2	TGCGCCAGCAGTGCTCGCGGGAGGGTTAATGAGCAGTTCTTC	CASSARGRVNEQFF
TRBJ2-5	NA	TRBV6-2/TRBV6-3	NA	TGTGCCAGCCGGAGGACACCCCTCCAAGAGACCCAGTACTTC	CASRRTPLQETQYF
TRBJ2-3	many	TRBV5-1	TRBD1	TGCGCCAGCAGCTTGGGGACAGGGCTTACAGATACGCAGTATTTT	CASSLGTGLTDTQYF
TRBJ1-1	NA	TRBV2	TRBD1	TGTGCCAGCAGAGGACAGGGCACAACTGAAGCTTTCTTT	CASRGQGTTEAFF
TRBJ1-6	NA	TRBV10-3	TRBD1	TGTGCCACCCAGGGACAGCCGAATTCACCCCTCCACTTT	CATQGQPNSPLHF
TRBJ2-1	few	TRBV11-1	TRBD2	TGTGCCAGCAGCTTGAGCGGACTAGCGGGAGGGGGATACAATGAGCAGTTCTTC	CASSLSGLAGGGYNEQFF
TRBJ2-1	NA	TRBV12-3/TRBV12-4	NA	TGTGCCAGCAGTTTTCGTGCGGCCAACTCCTACAATGAGCAGTTCTTC	CASSFRAANSYNEQFF